What follows are 9 T cell receptor beta chains derived from one specimen sequenced in a study of cytomegalovirus exposure and HLA in healthy donors. With 60 Vbeta and 13 Jbeta primers, the PCR was carried out. Profiling relied on immunoSEQ multiplex PCR, and the TCRdb table lists in-frame clones only, not all of them. The sample contains 40,000 to 45,000 clones, around 77% of which appear only once. The sequenced sample was PBMCs. Receptors originate from a man aged 25-40 years in good health and CMV-seronegative.

This clone was seen a handful of times. This rearrangement joins TRBV27 to TRBJ2-7, with TRBD2 matching over 13 bases. V shed 2 bases, J shed 2 bases, and the junction held 9 bases outside the gene matches. The CDR3 is 18 residues long. Germline V gene sequence: CDR1 MNHEY, CDR2 SMNVEV (reference sequence). Here the CDR3 reads CASSLRTSGSYGAYEQYF. In nucleotides, the CDR3 is TGTGCCAGCAGTTTAAGGACTAGCGGGAGCTATGGAGCCTACGAGCAGTACTTC.

V is TRBV7-3 and J is TRBJ2-1; 10 nucleotides match TRBD2. V lost 4 bases, J lost 9 bases, and 9 bases stayed unmatched. The CDR3 contains 15 residues. Germline V gene sequence: CDR1 SGHTA, CDR2 FQGTGA. The CDR3 DNA sequence: TGTGCCAGCAGCTCTCTAGCGGGAGCGGCGGGTGAGCAGTTCTTC. It codes for CASSSLAGAAGEQFF.

This chain joins TRBV4-1 and TRBJ2-5; TRBD2 matches at 7 bases. Unmatched junction bases numbered 10, after V lost 4 bases and J lost 2 bases. This CDR3 comprises 16 residues. Germline V gives CDR1 MGHRA, CDR2 YSYEKL. The CDR3 DNA reads as TGCGCCAGCAGCCCGACTCCGGCTAGCGGTCAAGAGACCCAGTACTTC. As protein: CASSPTPASGQETQYF.

The CDR3 region is CATSKGAGGVYNEQFF. The CDR3, as DNA: TGTGCCACCAGCAAAGGCGCGGGAGGGGTCTACAATGAGCAGTTCTTC. J is TRBJ2-1 and V is TRBV15, with TRBD2 identical over 9 bases. Germline trimming cut 4 bases from V and 3 bases from J; bases unmatched to any gene: 7. This CDR3 region has 16 residues. Germline V CDR1 and CDR2: LNHNV, YYDKDF (reference sequence). The variable domain in full, with the rest retrieved from reference TRBV15 and TRBJ2-1, is DAMVIQNPRYQVTQFGKPVTLSCSQTLNHNVMYWYQQKSSQAPKLLFHYYDKDFNNEADTPDNFQSRRPNTSFCFLDIRSPGLGDTAMYLCATSKGAGGVYNEQFFGPGTRLTVL.

The chain recombines TRBV19 with TRBJ1-2, with 7 bases lining up with TRBD1. J was trimmed by 10 bases and V by 6 bases; bases with no gene match: 17. CDR1 LNHDA and CDR2 SQIVND come from the germline V gene (reference sequence). CDR3 length: 15 residues. In nucleotides, the CDR3 is TGTGCCAGTAGAGTAATAACCGGGACAGTGATCTACTACACCTTC. Amino acids: CASRVITGTVIYYTF.

The J gene is TRBJ2-5, the V gene TRBV14; D unresolved. The germline V and J ends were trimmed by 1 base and 2 bases, with 11 bases remaining between them. The V gene's germline CDR1 is SGHDN and CDR2 FVKESK. The CDR3 has 15 residues. CDR3 sequence: CASSQGALLQETQYF. CDR3 nucleotides: TGTGCCAGCAGCCAAGGCGCCCTACTGCAAGAGACCCAGTACTTC.

This clone showed up just once. The J gene is TRBJ2-7, the V gene TRBV4-3; 7 nucleotides match TRBD2. The CDR3 runs 17 residues. Germline trimming cut 2 bases from V and 2 bases from J; bases unmatched to any gene: 12. Germline V gene lookup returns CDR1 LGHNA and CDR2 YSLEER. CDR3 coding DNA: TGCGCCAGCAGCCAACAGACCCTAGCGGAAATCACCTACGAGCAGTACTTC. Translating gives CASSQQTLAEITYEQYF.

The chain has TRBV5-1 and TRBJ2-2, with a tentative D call TRBD1 (5 bases). V was trimmed by 0 bases and J by 7 bases, leaving 10 bases between them. The germline CDR1 and CDR2 sequences are SGHRS and YFSETQ. The CDR3 sequence is 14 residues long. CDR3 sequence: CASSLATVSGELFF. The CDR3 bases are TGCGCCAGCAGCTTGGCGACAGTTAGCGGGGAGCTGTTTTTT.

The chain links TRBV30 to TRBJ2-5; D gene ambiguous. V was cut by 1 base and J by 5 bases, with 5 bases left in between. There are 11 residues in the CDR3. Germline CDR1 is GTSNPN and CDR2 is SVGIG (reference sequence). CDR3 sequence reads: CAWSAGETQYF. The CDR3 DNA reads TGTGCCTGGAGTGCCGGGGAGACCCAGTACTTC.